The 24 T cell receptor beta chains reported below all come from one sample, sequenced in a study of technical replicates of blood from a handful of donors (dated 2017 in TCRdb). The method behind the library was the immunoSEQ multiplex PCR assay. In its TCRdb copy, this immuneACCESS table keeps in-frame sequences only and misses some clones. Where compared with another copy, unresolved V genes explain less than half of these, and the others have no known cause. The sample profile shows roughly 71,000 clones; around 95% of them were found once. Of the sample, approximately 0.4% is held by the ten largest clones. Sequences were obtained from T cells isolated from PBMCs. The receptors shown here come from a human donor in good health.

The chain couples TRBV27 to TRBJ2-7; 13 positions match TRBD2. CDR1 and CDR2 from the germline V gene are MNHEY and SMNVEV (reference sequence). V was clipped by 3 bases and J by 7 bases; unmatched bases: 3. The CDR3 length is 14 residues. CDR3: CASSLLLAGGEQYF. CDR3 nucleotides: TGTGCCAGCAGTTTGTTACTAGCGGGAGGGGAGCAGTACTTC.

The chain couples TRBV21-1 to TRBJ2-7; TRBD1, the table's D call, was not compared with the DNA. TRBV21-1 has pseudogene status. The CDR3 loop spans 15 amino acids. The CDR3 coding sequence is TGTGCCAGCAGCAAAGAGGGACACGTAACCTACGAGCAGTACTTC. Translating gives CASSKEGHVTYEQYF.

The chain is built from TRBV7-3 and TRBJ1-1, with 8 bases lining up with TRBD1. This CDR3 spans 13 amino acids. Germline V gene lookup returns CDR1 SGHTA and CDR2 FQGTGA. V lost 5 bases to trimming and J lost 6 bases; unmatched junction nucleotides: 5. CDR3 DNA sequence: TGTGCCAGCAGCCCACGGACAGGGTCTGAAGCTTTCTTT. This gives the protein CASSPRTGSEAFF. The variable domain in full, with the rest retrieved from reference TRBV7-3 and TRBJ1-1, is GAGVSQTPSNKVTEKGKYVELRCDPISGHTALYWYRQSLGQGPEFLIYFQGTGAADDSGLPNDRFFAVRPEGSVSTLKIQRTERGDSAVYLCASSPRTGSEAFFGQGTRLTVV.

The gene calls are TRBV29-1 and TRBJ2-7; 8 bases line up with TRBD1. CDR1 is SQVTM, CDR2 ANQGSEA, per germline. Trimming at V came to 4 bases and at J to 0 bases, leaving 5 bases not matched to a gene. This CDR3 contains 14 residues. The CDR3 DNA follows: TGCAGCGTTGTCCCGGACAGGGTCTCCTACGAGCAGTACTTC. Protein sequence: CSVVPDRVSYEQYF.

The chain carries TRBV5-4 and TRBJ2-7; 7 bases map to TRBD2. V was clipped by 0 bases and J by 2 bases; unmatched bases: 14. The CDR3 contains 18 residues. Germline V gene sequence: CDR1 SGHNT, CDR2 YYREEE (reference sequence). The CDR3 spells CASSLAVGGSGITYEQYF. The CDR3 DNA is TGTGCCAGCAGCTTGGCCGTTGGCGGGAGCGGGATAACCTACGAGCAGTACTTC.

V and J are TRBV30 and TRBJ2-7, with 8 bases that match TRBD1. V trimming: 2 bases; J trimming: 7 bases; junction bases outside the gene matches: 7. Germline loops: CDR1 GTSNPN, CDR2 SVGIG (reference sequence). The CDR3 runs to 13 residues. CDR3: CAWSRQGAREQYF. The CDR3 nucleotides read TGTGCCTGGAGTCGTCAGGGGGCAAGGGAGCAGTACTTC.

The rearrangement uses TRBV7-9 and TRBJ2-7; 12 positions agree with TRBD2. The CDR3 contains 14 residues. V lost 2 bases and J lost 5; bases outside the gene matches: 1. The V gene's germline CDR1 is SEHNR and CDR2 FQNEAQ (reference sequence). CDR3 DNA: TGTGCCAGCAGCTTACGGACTAGCGGGGACGAGCAGTACTTC. Residues: CASSLRTSGDEQYF.

Here the CDR3 reads CASSLREVDNEQFF. Written as DNA, the CDR3 is TGTGCCAGCAGCTTACGGGAAGTGGACAATGAGCAGTTCTTC. V usage is TRBV7-2 and J usage is TRBJ2-1, with D tentatively TRBD2 (5 bases). The CDR3 loop spans 14 amino acids. V was clipped by 2 bases and J by 5 bases, with 10 bases between them. Germline CDR1 is SGHTA and CDR2 is FQGNSA.

The V call is TRBV29-1, the J call TRBJ1-4; D gene unclear. The CDR3 length is 11 residues. Germline-derived CDR1 and CDR2 are SQVTM and ANQGSEA. The CDR3 here is CRQIFNEKLFF. The CDR3 region has the DNA TGCAGACAGATTTTTAATGAAAAACTGTTTTTT.

The chain uses TRBV11-2 and TRBJ1-5; no clear D gene. The CDR3 consists of 13 residues. V was clipped by 0 bases and J by 7 bases, with 7 bases between them. Germline CDR1 SGHAT, CDR2 FQNNGV. The chain's CDR3 is CASSLERHQPQHF. In nucleotides, the CDR3 is TGTGCCAGCAGCTTAGAGAGACACCAGCCCCAGCATTTT.

The chain combines TRBV4-1 with TRBJ1-2; TRBD1 is a possible D gene (5 bases). The CDR3 contains 13 residues. Germline V gene lookup returns CDR1 MGHRA and CDR2 YSYEKL. V was shortened by 0 bases and J by 8 bases, with 10 bases between the two germline ends. CDR3 nucleotides: TGCGCCAGCAGCCAAGAGGGGGGGGTAGGCTACACCTTC. Its translation: CASSQEGGVGYTF.

The chain combines TRBV6-5 with TRBJ2-5; 9 bases line up with TRBD1. The J segment lost 5 bases and the V segment lost 2 bases, leaving 6 bases of the junction unmatched. Germline assignment: CDR1 MNHEY and CDR2 SVGAGI. The CDR3 contains 15 residues. The CDR3 nucleotides are TGTGCCAGCAGTTACCGGGACAGGGAGTGGGAGACCCAGTACTTC. Protein sequence: CASSYRDREWETQYF.

The chain has TRBV30 and TRBJ2-7, with D maybe TRBD1 (5 bases). V was cut by 0 bases and J by 0 bases, with 6 bases left in between. The CDR3 covers 13 residues. The germline gives CDR1 GTSNPN, CDR2 SVGIG (reference sequence). CDR3 in amino acids: CAWSVGDSYEQYF. DNA for the CDR3: TGTGCCTGGAGTGTAGGGGACTCCTACGAGCAGTACTTC.

CDR3 sequence: CASSLVGRTEAFF. The DNA for the CDR3 is TGTGCCAGCAGCTTAGTGGGGCGCACTGAAGCTTTCTTT. The chain uses TRBV7-3 and TRBJ1-1, with D possibly matching TRBD1 (5 bases). The CDR3 spans 13 residues. V dropped 2 bases and J dropped 4 bases, with 8 bases sitting between them. CDR1 and CDR2 from the germline V gene are SGHTA and FQGTGA.

This sequence joins TRBV14 and TRBJ1-1; TRBD1 might be the D (5 bases). Germline V gene sequence: CDR1 SGHDN, CDR2 FVKESK. V was pared by 1 base and J by 11 bases, with 11 bases between. CDR3 length: 12 amino acids. CDR3 sequence: CASSQGGGVAFF. In DNA, the CDR3 is TGTGCCAGCAGCCAAGGGGGGGGAGTGGCTTTCTTT.

This chain uses TRBV21-1 with TRBJ2-5; TRBD2, the table's D call, was not compared with the DNA. TRBV21-1 counts as a pseudogene. This CDR3 contains 11 residues. The CDR3 reads CASSKARLAYF. The CDR3 DNA reads TGTGCCAGCAGCAAAGCGCGCCTAGCTTACTTC.

The V and J genes are TRBV19 and TRBJ1-1; tentative D call: TRBD1 (5 bases). V lost 3 bases and J lost 4, with 21 bases in between. CDR1 LNHDA and CDR2 SQIVND come from the germline V gene (reference sequence). The CDR3 runs 17 residues. CDR3: CASSIGRGRMVGTEAFF. CDR3 DNA: TGTGCCAGTAGTATCGGGAGGGGACGGATGGTGGGCACTGAAGCTTTCTTT. Full variable domain (remainder filled in from reference TRBV19 and TRBJ1-1): DGGITQSPKYLFRKEGQNVTLSCEQNLNHDAMYWYRQDPGQGLRLIYYSQIVNDFQKGDIAEGYSVSREKKESFPLTVTSAQKNPTAFYLCASSIGRGRMVGTEAFFGQGTRLTVV.

The rearrangement links TRBV10-3 to TRBJ2-1; 16 nucleotides match TRBD2. The CDR3 is 17 residues long. Per the germline V gene, CDR1 is ENHRY and CDR2 is SYGVKD. V was clipped by 7 bases and J by 5 bases; unmatched bases: 8. CDR3 sequence (DNA): TGTGCCATCACAGGGACTAGCGGGAGGGGAGAAAACAATGAGCAGTTCTTC. This codes for CAITGTSGRGENNEQFF.

The V gene is TRBV10-3, the J gene TRBJ2-5, with 8 bases fitting TRBD1. The germline gives CDR1 ENHRY, CDR2 SYGVKD. The ends lost 4 bases at V and 4 bases at J; junction bases unmatched: 8. This CDR3 spans 15 amino acids. The CDR3 nucleotides read TGTGCCATCAGTGGTTCCGGGACAGGCCGAGAGACCCAGTACTTC. As protein: CAISGSGTGRETQYF.

This chain links TRBV19 with TRBJ2-7; 9 bases map to TRBD1. V gave up 10 bases and J gave up 6 bases; unmatched junction bases: 7. This CDR3 is 12 amino acids long. CDR1 LNHDA and CDR2 SQIVND come from the germline V gene (reference sequence). DNA for the CDR3: TGTGCCACCGCCTCGACAGGGGGCGAGCAGTACTTC. Its protein product is CATASTGGEQYF.

This rearrangement joins TRBV6-1 to TRBJ1-1, with 8 positions matching TRBD1. Germline-derived CDR1 and CDR2 are MNHNS and SASEGT. With V trimmed by 4 bases and J by 4 bases, 8 bases remained unmatched. The CDR3 runs to 15 residues. The CDR3 here is CASSAGQGRGTEAFF. CDR3 nucleotide sequence: TGTGCCAGCAGTGCCGGACAGGGCAGAGGCACTGAAGCTTTCTTT.

This rearrangement joins TRBV5-6 to TRBJ2-3, with 8 bases that match TRBD1. The trim removed 4 bases at V and 0 bases at J, leaving 4 bases unmatched. This CDR3 has 15 residues. In germline, CDR1 is SGHDT, CDR2 YYEEEE. CDR3: CASSGTGASTDTQYF. The CDR3 coding sequence is TGTGCCAGCAGCGGGACAGGAGCTAGCACAGATACGCAGTATTTT.

The chain is built from TRBV7-3 and TRBJ1-5; 9 bases are shared with TRBD1. V lost 3 bases to trimming and J lost 6 bases; unmatched junction nucleotides: 0. This CDR3 has 13 residues. Germline lookup yields CDR1 SGHTA and CDR2 FQGTGA. CDR3 in amino acids: CASSLTGGQPQHF. The CDR3 DNA reads TGTGCCAGCAGCTTGACAGGGGGTCAGCCCCAGCATTTT.

This clone is a singleton in its sample. The chain couples TRBV6-5 to TRBJ2-1; D remains ambiguous. Trimming took 1 base from V and 8 from J, leaving 9 bases between them. Germline CDR1 is MNHEY and CDR2 is SVGAGI. This CDR3 is 13 amino acids long. CDR3 amino acids: CASSYYMGDEQFF. CDR3 coding DNA: TGTGCCAGCAGTTACTATATGGGCGATGAGCAGTTCTTC.